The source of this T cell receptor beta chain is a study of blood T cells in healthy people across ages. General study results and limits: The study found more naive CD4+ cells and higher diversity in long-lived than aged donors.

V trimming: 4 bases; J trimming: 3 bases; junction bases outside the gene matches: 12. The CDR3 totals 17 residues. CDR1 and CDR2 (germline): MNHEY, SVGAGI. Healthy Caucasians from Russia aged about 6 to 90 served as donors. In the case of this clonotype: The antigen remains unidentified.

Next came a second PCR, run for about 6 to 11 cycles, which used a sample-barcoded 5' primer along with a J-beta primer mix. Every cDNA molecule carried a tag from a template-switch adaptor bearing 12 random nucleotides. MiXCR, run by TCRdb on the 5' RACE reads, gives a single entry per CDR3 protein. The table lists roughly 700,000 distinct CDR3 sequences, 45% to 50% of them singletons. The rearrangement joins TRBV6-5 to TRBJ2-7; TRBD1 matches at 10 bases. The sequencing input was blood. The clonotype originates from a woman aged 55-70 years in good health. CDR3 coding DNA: TGTGCCAGCAGTTCGGACAGGGGGATTGGTTTTGGCTACGAGCAGTACTTC. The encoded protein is CASSSDRGIGFGYEQYF.